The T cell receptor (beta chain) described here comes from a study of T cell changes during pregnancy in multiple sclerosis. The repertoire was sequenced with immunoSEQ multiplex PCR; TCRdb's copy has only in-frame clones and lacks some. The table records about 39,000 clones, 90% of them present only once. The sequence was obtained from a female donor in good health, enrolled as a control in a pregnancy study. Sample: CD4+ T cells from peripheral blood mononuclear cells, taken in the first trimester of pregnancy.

CDR3 DNA sequence: TGTGCCAGCAGCTTACTAGGGACAGAAAACATTCAGTACTTC. It translates to CASSLLGTENIQYF. The chain recombines TRBV7-6 with TRBJ2-4; TRBD1 agrees at 7 bases. This CDR3 comprises 14 residues. V was pared by 2 bases and J by 5 bases, with 3 bases of the junction left unmatched. CDR1 and CDR2 (germline): SGHVS, FNYEAQ. Filled out from reference TRBV7-6 and TRBJ2-4, the complete variable domain reads GAGVSQSPRYKVTKRGQDVALRCDPISGHVSLYWYRQALGQGPEFLTYFNYEAQQDKSGLPNDRFSAERPEGSISTLTIQRTEQRDSAMYRCASSLLGTENIQYFGAGTRLSVL.